One sample yielded the 12 T cell receptor beta chains listed below, sequenced in a study of shared clonotypes between healthy human individuals. The repertoire was sequenced with immunoSEQ multiplex PCR; TCRdb's copy has only in-frame clones and lacks some. This table holds around 1.4 million clones, around 98.5% found once. The sequenced sample consisted of naive CD4+ T cells sorted from blood. As to subset: CD45RA+ positively selected. The receptors were gathered from a man aged 30 to 45 in good health.

This chain uses TRBV25-1 with TRBJ2-3; no clear D. Germline V gives CDR1 MGHDK, CDR2 SYGVNS. The V gene lost 6 bases and the J gene lost 1 base, with 8 bases spanning the gap. CDR3 length: 13 amino acids. CDR3 in DNA: TGTGCCAGCAGAGGTTTGGGCACAGATACGCAGTATTTT. It is translated as CASRGLGTDTQYF.

The rearrangement links TRBV4-1 to TRBJ1-1; D not resolved. This CDR3 contains 15 residues. In germline, CDR1 is MGHRA, CDR2 YSYEKL. Trimming left V 0 bases short and J 1 base short, with 9 bases between. CDR3 DNA sequence: TGCGCCAGCAGCCAAGATCAGGAGCAGAACACTGAAGCTTTCTTT. It yields the protein CASSQDQEQNTEAFF.

The chain uses TRBV7-2 and TRBJ2-1, with 9 bases that match TRBD2. The CDR3 spans 17 residues. Unmatched junction bases numbered 9, after V lost 1 base and J lost 5 bases. From germline, CDR1 is SGHTA and CDR2 FQGNSA. The CDR3 nucleotides read TGTGCCAGCAGCTTAGTCGCAGGGACTAGCTGGGACAATGAGCAGTTCTTC. It is translated as CASSLVAGTSWDNEQFF.

The rearrangement joins TRBV11-2 to TRBJ2-7, with D unclear. Germline assignment: CDR1 SGHAT and CDR2 FQNNGV. This CDR3 is 15 amino acids long. V was clipped by 3 bases and J by 0 bases, with 12 bases between them. CDR3 amino acids: CASSFLYGSSYEQYF. The CDR3 coding sequence is TGTGCCAGCAGCTTCTTGTACGGCAGCTCCTACGAGCAGTACTTC.

The J gene is TRBJ1-2, the V gene TRBV6-6, with a possible D match to TRBD1 (5 bases). This CDR3 region has 16 residues. Germline CDR1 and CDR2: MNHNY and SVGAGI (reference sequence). V was shortened by 6 bases and J by 0 bases, with 17 bases between the two germline ends. The CDR3 is CASRPSGGQANYGYTF. CDR3 DNA: TGTGCCAGCAGGCCCAGTGGTGGACAAGCTAACTATGGCTACACCTTC.

About this clone: The limits of the CDR3 on the DNA are not certain, so only TCRdb's listed CDR3 is given. This chain links TRBV4-1 with TRBJ2-2; the table gives TRBD2 as D, unverified against the DNA. A total of 15 residues make up the CDR3, ends included. Germline lookup yields CDR1 MGHRA and CDR2 YSYEKL. The CDR3 here is CASSPPIRRAGELFF.

The CDR3 loop reads CASSILKVNEQFF. The DNA for the CDR3 is TGTGCCAGTAGTATCCTGAAGGTCAATGAGCAGTTCTTC. The chain has TRBV19 and TRBJ2-1; D not resolved. In germline, CDR1 is LNHDA, CDR2 SQIVND (reference sequence). Trimming pared 3 bases from V and 6 bases from J, leaving 9 bases between. This CDR3 has 13 amino acids.

The gene calls are TRBV19 and TRBJ2-1; TRBD1 matches at 10 bases. From germline, CDR1 is LNHDA and CDR2 SQIVND (reference sequence). The CDR3 loop spans 15 amino acids. The V gene end was trimmed by 5 bases and the J gene end by 7 bases; junction bases not matched to a gene: 8. The CDR3 sequence: CASSHRDRGKNEQFF. CDR3 nucleotides: TGTGCCAGTAGTCACCGGGACAGGGGAAAGAATGAGCAGTTCTTC.

The chain combines TRBV11-1 with TRBJ2-5, with 7 positions matching TRBD1. This CDR3 spans 13 amino acids. V was clipped by 5 bases and J by 3 bases; unmatched bases: 3. The V gene's germline CDR1 is SGHAT and CDR2 FQDESV (reference sequence). CDR3 sequence: CASSRDREETQYF. The CDR3 region has the DNA TGTGCCAGCAGCCGGGACAGAGAAGAGACCCAGTACTTC.

This clone was detected only once. The chain recombines TRBV6-4 with TRBJ2-3; TRBD2 matches 9 bases. J lost 4 bases, V lost 3 bases, and 5 bases had no gene match. CDR3 length equals 15 residues. Germline values: CDR1 MRHNA, CDR2 SNTAGT. The CDR3 here is CASSEGAGGPDTQYF. CDR3 in DNA: TGTGCCAGCAGTGAAGGGGCGGGAGGGCCAGATACGCAGTATTTT.

The V gene is TRBV15, the J gene TRBJ2-7, with D perhaps being TRBD1 or TRBD2 (6 bases each). V lost 6 bases and J lost 2, with 17 bases in between. Germline values: CDR1 LNHNV, CDR2 YYDKDF (reference sequence). The CDR3 covers 15 residues. CDR3: CATRPRRGAAYEQYF. CDR3 in DNA: TGTGCCACCAGGCCCAGAAGGGGGGCCGCCTACGAGCAGTACTTC.

This chain links TRBV14 with TRBJ2-2; D unclear. This CDR3 has 13 amino acids. Trimming stripped 5 bases from V and 7 bases from J, with 11 bases between. Germline assignment: CDR1 SGHDN and CDR2 FVKESK. CDR3 loop: CASSSIPVGELFF. The DNA for the CDR3 is TGTGCCAGCAGCTCAATTCCGGTCGGGGAGCTGTTTTTT.